These 15 T cell receptor beta chains were sequenced from one sample in a study of blood T cell repertoires in COVID-19. Assay used: immunoSEQ multiplex PCR; TCRdb lists only in-frame clones, some missing. This sample has about 250,000 clones, with 88% found just once. Sequencing was done on a sample of peripheral blood. The receptor set was obtained from a woman in her thirties or forties who had recovered from COVID-19.

The genes are TRBV6-5 and TRBJ1-2, with TRBD1 matching over 9 bases. V was pared by 2 bases and J by 2 bases, with 6 bases of the junction left unmatched. The CDR3 is 16 amino acids. CDR1 is MNHEY and CDR2 is SVGAGI in the germline V gene. The DNA for the CDR3 is TGTGCCAGCAGTTACGTGGGGACAGGGTTAAACTATGGCTACACCTTC. This codes for CASSYVGTGLNYGYTF.

Here the CDR3 DNA reads TGTGCCAGCAGCCCCCGGGACAGGGGGCCCACCGGGGAGCTGTTTTTT. Translation gives CASSPRDRGPTGELFF. This chain uses TRBV11-3 with TRBJ2-2; 12 bases fit TRBD1. This CDR3 region has 16 residues. The germline V gene encodes CDR1 SGHNT and CDR2 YENEEA. With V trimmed by 5 bases and J by 4 bases, 5 bases remained unmatched.

This clone has just one count. The J gene is TRBJ2-3, the V gene TRBV4-3; tentatively, D is TRBD2 (6 bases). V was trimmed by 4 bases and J by 5 bases, leaving 13 bases between them. Germline V gives CDR1 LGHNA, CDR2 YSLEER. The CDR3 runs 14 residues. This CDR3 is CASSPGGYRDTQYF. In DNA form, the CDR3 reads TGCGCCAGCAGCCCCGGAGGGTACCGAGATACGCAGTATTTT.

The chain employs TRBV24-1 and TRBJ2-1, with D uncertain. Trimming pared 3 bases from V and 4 bases from J, leaving 6 bases between. Germline CDR1 KGHDR, CDR2 SFDVKD. The length of the CDR3 is 13 residues. In DNA, the CDR3 is TGTGCCACCAGTGATCCACAATACAATGAGCAGTTCTTC. Translated: CATSDPQYNEQFF.

The rearrangement uses TRBV6-5 and TRBJ1-1; 8 bases fit TRBD1. Per germline, CDR1 MNHEY and CDR2 SVGAGI. The junction had 17 bases not matched to a gene; V was cut back by 6 bases and J by 11 bases. The CDR3 extends over 15 amino acids. CDR3 sequence (DNA): TGTGCCAGCAGACCCACGACAGGGGCGGCGGGGGCGGCTTTCTTT. This codes for CASRPTTGAAGAAFF.

J is TRBJ1-2 and V is TRBV9, with D tentatively TRBD1 (5 bases). Between the trimmed V and J ends, which lost 3 bases and 4 bases, there was a span of 10 bases. The CDR3 sequence is 13 residues long. Germline V lookup: CDR1 SGDLS, CDR2 YYNGEE. As DNA, the CDR3 is TGTGCCAGCAGCGCGGGGGGGACCTATGGCTACACCTTC. This encodes CASSAGGTYGYTF.

This rearrangement joins TRBV24-1 to TRBJ2-3; 9 nucleotides match TRBD2. Germline V gene sequence: CDR1 KGHDR, CDR2 SFDVKD. V was pared by 3 bases and J by 2 bases, with 8 bases of the junction left unmatched. This CDR3 spans 17 amino acids. This CDR3 reads CATSDLGTSPNTDTQYF. The CDR3 nucleotides are TGTGCCACCAGTGATCTAGGGACTAGCCCTAACACAGATACGCAGTATTTT.

J is TRBJ1-6 and V is TRBV7-3; D perhaps matches TRBD1 (6 bases). CDR3 size: 14 residues. The germline V gene has CDR1 SGHTA and CDR2 FQGTGA. V was trimmed by 5 bases and J by 6 bases, leaving 11 bases between them. The chain's CDR3 is CASSPGQSNSPLHF. CDR3 DNA sequence: TGTGCCAGCAGCCCCGGACAGTCTAATTCACCCCTCCACTTT.

The V gene is TRBV5-4, the J gene TRBJ1-2; D unclear. V lost 0 bases and J lost 1, with 4 bases in between. The CDR3 is 13 residues long. The germline gives CDR1 SGHNT, CDR2 YYREEE (reference sequence). CDR3 DNA: TGTGCCAGCAGCTTGGGGCATAACTATGGCTACACCTTC. Amino acids: CASSLGHNYGYTF.

The CDR3 reads CASGLGGDPRQETQYF. As DNA, the CDR3 is TGTGCTAGTGGTTTGGGCGGGGACCCCCGTCAGGAGACCCAGTACTTC. The chain employs TRBV12-5 and TRBJ2-5; possibly TRBD2 for D (6 bases). Germline CDR1 LGHNT, CDR2 FRNRAP. This CDR3 has 16 residues. The germline V and J ends were trimmed by 1 base and 5 bases, with 17 bases remaining between them.

The chain recombines TRBV5-5 with TRBJ2-5; tentatively, D is TRBD1 (6 bases). This CDR3 has 14 residues. In germline, CDR1 is SGHKS, CDR2 YYEKEE (reference sequence). V lost 3 bases and J lost 3, with 12 bases in between. The CDR3 bases are TGTGCCAGCAGCTGGGGACACTTAAAAGAGACCCAGTACTTC. Encoded protein: CASSWGHLKETQYF.

This clone was recorded at least ten times. J is TRBJ2-7 and V is TRBV19, with D possibly being TRBD2 (6 bases). The CDR3 is 13 amino acids. The germline V gene encodes CDR1 LNHDA and CDR2 SQIVND (reference sequence). With 6 bases removed from V and 3 bases from J, the gap between germline ends came to 12 bases. Here the CDR3 reads CASRAGWGYEQYF. The CDR3 region has the DNA TGTGCCAGTAGAGCGGGTTGGGGCTACGAGCAGTACTTC.

The chain has TRBV19 and TRBJ2-1, with 9 bases fitting TRBD1. The CDR3 is 15 residues long. The junction had 2 bases not matched to a gene; V was cut back by 3 bases and J by 2 bases. Germline V gives CDR1 LNHDA, CDR2 SQIVND (reference sequence). In DNA, the CDR3 is TGTGCCAGTAGTATTGGACAGGGGACCTACAATGAGCAGTTCTTC. Its translation is CASSIGQGTYNEQFF.

The chain uses TRBV7-6 and TRBJ1-3; TRBD1 matches 8 bases. The CDR3 sequence is 16 residues long. Germline CDR1 and CDR2: SGHVS and FNYEAQ. With 5 bases clipped from V and 0 bases from J, the junction kept 6 bases outside the gene matches. CDR3 coding DNA: TGTGCCAGCAGCCACGCAGGGGGCCCCTCTGGAAACACCATATATTTT. Translated: CASSHAGGPSGNTIYF.

The genes are TRBV5-1 and TRBJ1-3, with 7 bases identical to TRBD1. Unmatched junction bases numbered 11, after V lost 1 base and J lost 1 base. Germline loops: CDR1 SGHRS, CDR2 YFSETQ. The CDR3 is 18 amino acids. The CDR3 DNA follows: TGCGCCAGCAGCTTGTTAATCTCGACAGGGCGATCTGGAAACACCATATATTTT. This translates into CASSLLISTGRSGNTIYF.